This TCR beta chain appears in the sequencing data of a study of blood T cells in healthy people across ages. Peripheral blood from each donor was collected in a volume of approximately 10 milliliters. CDR3 size: 11 residues. Germline assignment: CDR1 MNHEY and CDR2 SMNVEV (reference sequence). This clonotype turned up a few times. Alongside a J-beta primer mix, a sample-barcoded 5' primer served in a second PCR lasting roughly 7 to 11 cycles. From the 5' RACE reads, TCRdb called clonotypes with MiXCR, one entry per CDR3 protein. Of hundreds of thousands of distinct CDR3 sequences listed, 56% are singletons.

Specimen: blood. This chain links TRBV27 with TRBJ2-5; D ambiguous. The end of the DNA fits TRBJ2-7 better, so the J call may be wrong. The TCR sequence derives from a man in his forties in good health. CDR3 sequence (DNA): TGTGCCAGCAGTCAAAATGGCGAGCAGTACTTC. Translation gives CASSQNGEQYF.